The rows below give T cell receptor beta chains drawn from one sample of a study of blood T cell repertoires in COVID-19. The table came from immunoSEQ multiplex PCR; TCRdb's copy has only in-frame clones and leaves some out. In the table there are around 100,000 clones, just over 90% of which are singletons. Source material: peripheral blood. The source is a man between 45 and 60 years old with acute or convalescent COVID-19. The CDR3 runs from the conserved cysteine through the conserved F or W.

J | V | CDR3
TRBJ2-5 | TRBV7-2 | CASSLKGLAAQETQYF
TRBJ2-2 | TRBV29-1 | CSVEGQSGELFF
TRBJ1-2 | TRBV7-2 | CASSPAGTGGSGYTF
TRBJ2-3 | TRBV5-1 | CASRRSGAGERDTQYF
TRBJ2-6 | TRBV6-6 | CASSLGGQGATGANVLTF
TRBJ1-1 | TRBV21-1 | CASSKMMGGTNTEAFF
TRBJ1-1 | TRBV7-9 | CASSLNRGNTEAFF
TRBJ1-2 | TRBV6-5 | CASSYPQGRGYTF
TRBJ1-1 | TRBV19 | CASSIRGGGAFF
TRBJ2-7 | TRBV11-3 | CASRDRGTEQYF
TRBJ2-7 | TRBV19 | CASRLAGDYRNEQYF
TRBJ2-1 | TRBV6-4 | CASSRWAPRRGSSYNEQFF
TRBJ2-1 | TRBV19 | CASSNRRWDNEQFF
TRBJ1-4 | TRBV6-2/TRBV6-3 | CASSYSPGETEKLFF
TRBJ1-4 | TRBV6-2/TRBV6-3 | CASSYERTGRSSF
TRBJ2-2 | TRBV5-1 | CASSLFGSGANTGELFF
TRBJ2-1 | TRBV19 | CASSGTQGRVDNEQFF
TRBJ2-3 | TRBV7-2 | CASSLGRTSGRPPQYF
TRBJ2-7 | TRBV25-1 | CASSEESPGQGSYEQYF
TRBJ2-7 | TRBV7-2 | CASSLGRGTYEQYF
TRBJ2-1 | TRBV9 | CASSVNGHHNEQFF
TRBJ1-3 | TRBV5-1 | CASSLDGSSGNTIYF
TRBJ1-2 | TRBV24-1 | CATSDRDREAHGYTF
TRBJ2-5 | TRBV6-5 | CASSYPGGTQYF
TRBJ1-1 | TRBV5-1 | CASSLAGQIEAFF
TRBJ1-2 | TRBV7-9 | CASSAGQGSNYGYTF
TRBJ2-1 | TRBV4-2 | CASSQGSGDYNEQFF
TRBJ1-3 | TRBV14 | CASSRDQGNTIYF
TRBJ2-7 | TRBV9 | CASSPSGNSYEQYF
TRBJ2-7 | TRBV4-1 | CASSQLTSGRREQYF
TRBJ2-3 | TRBV5-1 | CASSPRAASGTDTQYF
TRBJ2-5 | TRBV9 | CASSVDGGSAQETQYF
TRBJ2-3 | TRBV27 | CASSLSVADTQYF
TRBJ1-3 | TRBV7-8 | CASSAGTAGNTIYF
TRBJ1-2 | TRBV3-1/TRBV3-2 | CASSQERGDYSGYTF